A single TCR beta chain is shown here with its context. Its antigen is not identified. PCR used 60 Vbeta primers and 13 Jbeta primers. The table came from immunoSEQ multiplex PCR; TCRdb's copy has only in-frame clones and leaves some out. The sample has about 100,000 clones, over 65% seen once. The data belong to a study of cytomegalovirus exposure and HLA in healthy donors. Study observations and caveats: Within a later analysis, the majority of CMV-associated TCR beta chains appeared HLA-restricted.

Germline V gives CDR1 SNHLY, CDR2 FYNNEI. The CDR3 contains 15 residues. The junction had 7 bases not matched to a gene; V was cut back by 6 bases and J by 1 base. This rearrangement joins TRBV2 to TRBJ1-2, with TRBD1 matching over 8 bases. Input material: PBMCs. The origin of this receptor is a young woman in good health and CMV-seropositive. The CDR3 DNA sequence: TGTGCCAGCAGCCCCGGGACAGGAATTAACTATGGCTACACCTTC. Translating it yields CASSPGTGINYGYTF. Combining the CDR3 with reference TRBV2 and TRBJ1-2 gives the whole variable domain EPEVTQTPSHQVTQMGQEVILRCVPISNHLYFYWYRQILGQKVEFLVSFYNNEISEKSEIFDDQFSVERPDGSNFTLKIRSTKLEDSAMYFCASSPGTGINYGYTFGSGTRLTVV.